A single sample gave rise to the 30 T cell receptor beta chains below, sequenced in a study of blood T cell repertoires in COVID-19. Produced via immunoSEQ multiplex PCR; TCRdb's table is partial and in-frame only. The sample has hundreds of thousands of clones, approximately 90% seen once. The sample consisted of peripheral blood. The origin of the receptors is a woman aged 25-40 years with acute or convalescent COVID-19.

CDR3 region: CASSDGRRREKLFF. The CDR3 bases are TGTGCCAGCAGTGATGGCAGGCGGAGGGAAAAACTGTTTTTT. V and J are TRBV25-1 and TRBJ1-4; no clear D. Germline-derived CDR1 and CDR2 are MGHDK and SYGVNS. The CDR3 consists of 14 residues. V was pared by 3 bases and J by 8 bases, with 13 bases between.

The gene calls are TRBV5-6 and TRBJ1-2; 10 nucleotides line up with TRBD1. J was trimmed by 8 bases and V by 2 bases; bases with no gene match: 9. The length of the CDR3 is 15 residues. The V gene's germline CDR1 is SGHDT and CDR2 YYEEEE. The CDR3 bases are TGTGCCAGCAGCTTCGGGACAGGGGCGTGGGGAGGCTACACCTTC. Protein sequence: CASSFGTGAWGGYTF.

The chain uses TRBV3-1 (or the pseudogene TRBV3-2) and TRBJ2-6, with TRBD2 matching 9 bases. The CDR3 sequence is 17 residues long. V shed 4 bases and J 3 bases; nucleotides not matched to a gene: 7. CDR1 LGHDT and CDR2 YNNKEL come from the germline V gene (reference sequence). CDR3 amino acids: CASSPTSGPGGANVLTF. For the CDR3, the DNA is TGTGCCAGCAGCCCGACTAGCGGCCCAGGTGGGGCCAACGTCCTGACTTTC.

For this clone: Other DNA sequences from this sample encode an identical CDR3 as well. The gene calls are TRBV5-1 and TRBJ2-7, with 7 bases lining up with TRBD1. The CDR3 runs 14 residues. Per germline, CDR1 SGHRS and CDR2 YFSETQ. Trimming at V came to 0 bases and at J to 3 bases, leaving 3 bases not matched to a gene. The CDR3 nucleotides read TGCGCCAGCAGCTTGGCGGGACAGCACTACGAGCAGTACTTC. Residues: CASSLAGQHYEQYF.

The chain recombines TRBV5-1 with TRBJ2-2; 14 nucleotides match TRBD2. V shed 4 bases and J 0 bases; nucleotides not matched to a gene: 8. CDR1 is SGHRS and CDR2 is YFSETQ in the germline V gene. The CDR3 runs 19 residues. The CDR3: CASSAMGLAGAANTGELFF. The CDR3 DNA follows: TGCGCCAGCAGCGCGATGGGACTAGCGGGGGCCGCGAACACCGGGGAGCTGTTTTTT.

This rearrangement joins TRBV23-1 to TRBJ2-5; D is undetermined. TRBV23-1 is flagged as an ORF with uncertain function. The CDR3 is made up of 14 amino acids. Trimming took off 2 bases at V and 5 bases at J, with 12 bases between the two ends. The chain's CDR3 is CASSQQVCGETQYF. CDR3 DNA sequence: TGCGCCAGCAGTCAACAGGTCTGTGGGGAGACCCAGTACTTC.

V is TRBV11-3 and J is TRBJ2-5; a weak D match, TRBD2 (5 bases). Trimming pared 5 bases from V and 5 bases from J, leaving 12 bases between. Germline V lookup: CDR1 SGHNT, CDR2 YENEEA. The length of the CDR3 is 13 residues. The CDR3 bases are TGTGCCAGCAGCCCTCTCGGGATGGAGACCCAGTACTTC. Translation: CASSPLGMETQYF.

The rearrangement links TRBV12-3 or TRBV12-4 to TRBJ2-5; no definite D call. CDR3 size: 11 residues. V was trimmed by 6 bases and J by 5 bases, leaving 7 bases between them. CDR3 region: CASSVRETQYF. CDR3 bases: TGTGCCAGCAGCGTGCGGGAGACCCAGTACTTC.

The chain uses TRBV19 and TRBJ2-7; 8 nucleotides match TRBD1. The germline gives CDR1 LNHDA, CDR2 SQIVND (reference sequence). This CDR3 contains 15 residues. J gave up 0 bases and V 5 bases, and 6 bases lay outside the gene matches. The CDR3 coding sequence is TGTGCCAGTAGTCTCCGGACAGGGCACTCCTACGAGCAGTACTTC. Protein sequence: CASSLRTGHSYEQYF.

The chain couples TRBV6-5 to TRBJ1-1, with D perhaps matching TRBD1 (5 bases). This CDR3 has 14 residues. Germline-derived CDR1 and CDR2 are MNHEY and SVGAGI. The ends were cut back, 6 bases at V and 3 bases at J, with 14 bases in the middle. The CDR3 DNA follows: TGTGCCAGCAGCTATGACGGGGGATACACTGAAGCTTTCTTT. It translates to CASSYDGGYTEAFF.

The chain combines TRBV6-1 with TRBJ1-2, with TRBD1 matching 7 bases. V shed 4 bases, J shed 4 bases, and the junction held 18 bases outside the gene matches. CDR1 is MNHNS, CDR2 SASEGT, per germline. This CDR3 contains 18 residues. Here the CDR3 DNA reads TGTGCCAGCAGTGGAATCTCGGAGGAGACAGGGCATATCTATGGCTACACCTTC. Its protein product is CASSGISEETGHIYGYTF.

The rearrangement links TRBV6-5 to TRBJ1-2; tentative D call: TRBD1 (5 bases). Germline loops: CDR1 MNHEY, CDR2 SVGAGI. Trimming left V 8 bases short and J 3 bases short, with 13 bases between. This CDR3 has 13 residues. The CDR3 spells CASLGRGYYGYTF. In DNA form, the CDR3 reads TGTGCCAGCCTGGGCCGGGGGTACTATGGCTACACCTTC.

To note about this clone: This sample includes further DNA sequences coding for the same CDR3. The chain has TRBV27 and TRBJ1-6, with 9 nucleotides matching TRBD1. Germline V gene sequence: CDR1 MNHEY, CDR2 SMNVEV (reference sequence). This CDR3 has 14 amino acids. V was clipped by 6 bases and J by 8 bases; unmatched bases: 5. CDR3 nucleotides: TGTGCCAGCAGCCTGGACAGGGGATATTCACCCCTCCACTTT. It codes for CASSLDRGYSPLHF.

This clone was observed a handful of times. The chain has TRBV9 and TRBJ2-5, with D possibly TRBD1 on 5 matching bases. Trimming left V 4 bases short and J 5 bases short, with 18 bases between. The germline V gene encodes CDR1 SGDLS and CDR2 YYNGEE. This CDR3 has 15 amino acids. This CDR3 reads CASSPKGFNRETQYF. CDR3 bases: TGTGCCAGCAGCCCCAAGGGGTTCAACCGGGAGACCCAGTACTTC.

The chain is built from TRBV9 and TRBJ2-6; no definite D call. Germline V CDR1 and CDR2: SGDLS, YYNGEE. V lost 1 base and J 4 bases, leaving 9 bases between the germline ends. The length of the CDR3 is 15 residues. The CDR3 protein is CASSVQVQGANVLTF. The CDR3 nucleotides read TGTGCCAGCAGCGTACAGGTCCAAGGGGCCAACGTCCTGACTTTC.

This rearrangement joins TRBV6-5 to TRBJ1-1, with TRBD1 as a possible D gene (6 bases). Trimming pared 1 base from V and 0 bases from J, leaving 6 bases between. The CDR3 has 14 amino acids. Germline CDR1 and CDR2: MNHEY and SVGAGI. CDR3 loop: CASSYYRVNTEAFF. The DNA of the CDR3 is TGTGCCAGCAGTTACTACAGGGTGAACACTGAAGCTTTCTTT.

The chain has TRBV19 and TRBJ2-5; 8 positions agree with TRBD1. The germline CDR1 and CDR2 sequences are LNHDA and SQIVND (reference sequence). This CDR3 is built from 16 residues. J gave up 1 base and V 5 bases, and 9 bases lay outside the gene matches. The CDR3 DNA is TGTGCCAGTAGTCCACTGCAGGGGGCTGGCCAAGAGACCCAGTACTTC. Protein: CASSPLQGAGQETQYF.

The chain links TRBV7-2 to TRBJ1-1, with D possibly TRBD1 on 6 matching bases. Germline loops: CDR1 SGHTA, CDR2 FQGNSA. Trimming left V 2 bases short and J 0 bases short, with 19 bases between. The CDR3 sequence is 18 residues long. CDR3 loop: CASSLRFRVGGVNTEAFF. CDR3 nucleotides: TGTGCCAGCAGCTTAAGATTTAGGGTAGGGGGGGTGAACACTGAAGCTTTCTTT.

J is TRBJ2-3 and V is TRBV7-9; 9 bases match TRBD1. Germline assignment: CDR1 SEHNR and CDR2 FQNEAQ (reference sequence). The CDR3 has 15 residues. The ends lost 5 bases at V and 1 base at J; junction bases unmatched: 4. The CDR3 nucleotides are TGTGCCAGCAGCCCTCGGACAGGGGGCACAGATACGCAGTATTTT. Its protein is CASSPRTGGTDTQYF.

V is TRBV6-5 and J is TRBJ1-1; 11 bases map to TRBD1. With 6 bases clipped from V and 6 bases from J, the junction kept 6 bases outside the gene matches. CDR1 and CDR2 (germline): MNHEY, SVGAGI. This CDR3 is 14 amino acids long. The CDR3 nucleotides read TGTGCCAGCAGCTCGGACAGGGGGCACCCTGAAGCTTTCTTT. It codes for CASSSDRGHPEAFF.

This chain links TRBV5-1 with TRBJ1-2; TRBD1 aligns across 7 bases. CDR3 size: 14 residues. Losses at the gene ends were 4 bases for V and 10 bases for J; bases not matched to a gene: 13. Germline values: CDR1 SGHRS, CDR2 YFSETQ. DNA of the CDR3: TGCGCCAGCAGCGCGTCGGACCGGGACAGATCCTACACCTTC. Translating it yields CASSASDRDRSYTF.

This clone was seen a single time. The chain is built from TRBV15 and TRBJ1-5; tentative D call: TRBD1 (5 bases). The CDR3 sequence is 17 residues long. The V gene's germline CDR1 is LNHNV and CDR2 YYDKDF (reference sequence). V lost 1 base, J lost 4 bases, and 17 bases lay in between. CDR3 DNA sequence: TGTGCCACCAGCAGAGTTTGGGGCAGGGATGGAAATCAGCCCCAGCATTTT. Protein sequence: CATSRVWGRDGNQPQHF.

This chain links TRBV7-6 with TRBJ1-3; D is unclear. The germline CDR1 and CDR2 sequences are SGHVS and FNYEAQ. The V end was cut by 6 bases, the J end by 3 bases, with 9 bases between. The CDR3 is 13 residues long. DNA of the CDR3: TGTGCCAGCAGTAATCCCCGTGGAAACACCATATATTTT. Protein product: CASSNPRGNTIYF.

This sequence joins TRBV5-5 and TRBJ2-7; 9 positions match TRBD1. This CDR3 is 14 amino acids long. Trimming at V came to 0 bases and at J to 6 bases, leaving 4 bases not matched to a gene. CDR1 SGHKS and CDR2 YYEKEE come from the germline V gene (reference sequence). The CDR3: CASSLGTGAFEQYF. Written as DNA, the CDR3 is TGTGCCAGCAGCTTGGGGACAGGGGCATTCGAGCAGTACTTC.

The chain recombines TRBV15 with TRBJ2-3; TRBD1 agrees at 11 bases. CDR3 length: 17 amino acids. The V and J ends lost 1 base and 3 bases, in that order; junction bases with no gene match: 6. Germline CDR1 LNHNV, CDR2 YYDKDF (reference sequence). The CDR3 nucleotides read TGTGCCACCAGCAGAGGATCCGGGACAGGGGGTACAGATACGCAGTATTTT. This gives the protein CATSRGSGTGGTDTQYF.

The V call is TRBV7-3, the J call TRBJ1-6; TRBD1 agrees at 7 bases. Germline loops: CDR1 SGHTA, CDR2 FQGTGA. The J segment lost 8 bases and the V segment lost 5 bases, leaving 3 bases of the junction unmatched. CDR3 length: 13 residues. This CDR3 reads CASSIDRDSPLHF. The CDR3 nucleotides are TGTGCCAGCAGCATAGACAGGGATTCACCCCTCCACTTT.

The rearrangement uses TRBV28 and TRBJ2-3; 11 bases are shared with TRBD2. V lost 3 bases and J lost 4; bases outside the gene matches: 3. Germline V CDR1 and CDR2: MDHEN, SYDVKM. This CDR3 is built from 15 residues. The CDR3 bases are TGTGCCAGCAGTTTGACTAGCGGGGACCCAGATACGCAGTATTTT. Encoded protein: CASSLTSGDPDTQYF.

This chain joins TRBV5-6 and TRBJ2-7; D is ambiguous. Looked up from germline, CDR1 is SGHDT and CDR2 is YYEEEE. There are 12 residues in the CDR3. Trimming stripped 4 bases from V and 3 bases from J, with 8 bases between. In nucleotides, the CDR3 is TGTGCCAGCAGCGTGGCCCTCTACGAGCAGTACTTC. Encoded protein: CASSVALYEQYF.

The V gene is TRBV5-4, the J gene TRBJ2-3; the D is unclear. The CDR3 is 11 amino acids. Per germline, CDR1 SGHNT and CDR2 YYREEE (reference sequence). Trimming cost V 6 bases and J 1 base, with 3 bases left between them. The CDR3 reads CASTGTDTQYF. Written as DNA, the CDR3 is TGTGCCAGCACGGGCACAGATACGCAGTATTTT.

V is TRBV6-5 and J is TRBJ2-2; tentatively, D is TRBD1 (5 bases). V lost 7 bases and J lost 6, with 9 bases in between. The CDR3 sequence is 12 residues long. Looked up from germline, CDR1 is MNHEY and CDR2 is SVGAGI. CDR3 DNA sequence: TGTGCCAGCATCAGGGCCGCCGGGGAGCTGTTTTTT. Its protein is CASIRAAGELFF.